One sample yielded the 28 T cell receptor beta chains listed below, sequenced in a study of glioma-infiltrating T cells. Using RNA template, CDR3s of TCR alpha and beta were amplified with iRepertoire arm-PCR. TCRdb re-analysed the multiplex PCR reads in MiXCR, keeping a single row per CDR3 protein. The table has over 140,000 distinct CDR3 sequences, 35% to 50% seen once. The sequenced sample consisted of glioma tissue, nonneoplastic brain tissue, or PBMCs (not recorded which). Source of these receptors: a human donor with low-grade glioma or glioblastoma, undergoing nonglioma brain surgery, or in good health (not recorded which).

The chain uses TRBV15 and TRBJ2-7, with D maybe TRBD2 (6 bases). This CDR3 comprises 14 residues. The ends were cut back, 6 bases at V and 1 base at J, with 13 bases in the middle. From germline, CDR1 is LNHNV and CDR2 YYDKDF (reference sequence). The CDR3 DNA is TGTGCCACCAGAGACGGGACTGTGTCCTACGAGCAGTACTTC. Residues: CATRDGTVSYEQYF.

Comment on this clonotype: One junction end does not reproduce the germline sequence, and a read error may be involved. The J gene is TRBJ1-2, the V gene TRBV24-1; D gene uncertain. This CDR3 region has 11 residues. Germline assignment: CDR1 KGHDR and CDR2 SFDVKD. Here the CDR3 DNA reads TGTCCCACCAGTGATTCTGGGGGCTACACCTTC. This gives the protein CPTSDSGGYTF.

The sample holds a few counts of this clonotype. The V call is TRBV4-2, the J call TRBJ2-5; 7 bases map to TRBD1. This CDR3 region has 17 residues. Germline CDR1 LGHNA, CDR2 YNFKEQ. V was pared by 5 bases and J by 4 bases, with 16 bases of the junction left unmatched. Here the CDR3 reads CASSLLGTADRGETQYF. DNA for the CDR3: TGTGCCAGCAGCTTACTCGGGACAGCCGACCGTGGAGAGACCCAGTACTTC.

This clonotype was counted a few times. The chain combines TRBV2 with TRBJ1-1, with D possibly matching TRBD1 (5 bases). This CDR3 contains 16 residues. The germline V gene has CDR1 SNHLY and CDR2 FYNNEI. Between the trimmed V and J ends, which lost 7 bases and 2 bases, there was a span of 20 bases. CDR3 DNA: TGTGCCAGCAAACGTGACGGGACCTCTGGTAACACTGAAGCTTTCTTT. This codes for CASKRDGTSGNTEAFF.

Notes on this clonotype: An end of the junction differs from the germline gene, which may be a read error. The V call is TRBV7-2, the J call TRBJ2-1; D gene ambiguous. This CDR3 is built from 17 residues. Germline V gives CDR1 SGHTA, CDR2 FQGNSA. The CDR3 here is CACSFVKGSLGGDEQFF. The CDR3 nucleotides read TGTGCCTGCAGCTTCGTTAAGGGATCCCTTGGTGGGGATGAGCAGTTCTTC.

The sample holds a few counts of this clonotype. CDR3 nucleotides: TGTGCCAGCAGCGACCGGACAGGGAATCAGCCCCAGCATTTT. The encoded protein is CASSDRTGNQPQHF. The rearrangement joins TRBV7-8 to TRBJ1-5; 8 bases align to TRBD1. Germline V gene data show CDR1 as SGHVS and CDR2 as FQNEAQ. V lost 5 bases, J lost 4 bases, and 4 bases stayed unmatched. This CDR3 comprises 14 residues.

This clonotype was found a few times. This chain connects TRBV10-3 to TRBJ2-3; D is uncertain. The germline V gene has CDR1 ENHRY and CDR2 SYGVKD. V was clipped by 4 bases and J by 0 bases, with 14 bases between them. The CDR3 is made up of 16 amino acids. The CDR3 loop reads CAISAQRESSTDTQYF. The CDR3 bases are TGTGCCATCAGTGCTCAACGAGAGTCTAGCACAGATACGCAGTATTTT.

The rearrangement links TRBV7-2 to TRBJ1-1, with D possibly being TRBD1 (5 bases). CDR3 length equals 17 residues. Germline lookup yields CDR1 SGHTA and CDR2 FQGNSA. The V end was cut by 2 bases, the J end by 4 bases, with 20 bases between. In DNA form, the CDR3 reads TGTGCCAGCAGCTTATCCAGGGAAACTATGGTTACCACTGAAGCTTTCTTT. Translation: CASSLSRETMVTTEAFF. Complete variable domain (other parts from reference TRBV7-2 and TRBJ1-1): GAGVSQSPSNKVTEKGKDVELRCDPISGHTALYWYRQSLGQGLEFLIYFQGNSAPDKSGLPSDRFSAERTGGSVSTLTIQRTQQEDSAVYLCASSLSRETMVTTEAFFGQGTRLTVV.

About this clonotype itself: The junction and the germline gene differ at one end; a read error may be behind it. The CDR3 loop reads CASSIGGVSSHEQYF. In DNA form, the CDR3 reads TGTGCCAGTAGTATTGGAGGGGTTAGCTCCCACGAGCAGTACTTC. The chain combines TRBV19 with TRBJ2-7, with a tentative D call TRBD2 (6 bases). This CDR3 contains 15 residues. Looked up from germline, CDR1 is LNHDA and CDR2 is SQIVND (reference sequence).

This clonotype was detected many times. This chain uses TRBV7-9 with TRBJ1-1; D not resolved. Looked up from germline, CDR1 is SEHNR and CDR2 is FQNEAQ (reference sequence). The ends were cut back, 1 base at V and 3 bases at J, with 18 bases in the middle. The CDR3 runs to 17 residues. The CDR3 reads CASSLGSGRAVDTEAFF. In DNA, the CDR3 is TGTGCCAGCAGCTTAGGGTCGGGTCGAGCGGTTGACACTGAAGCTTTCTTT.

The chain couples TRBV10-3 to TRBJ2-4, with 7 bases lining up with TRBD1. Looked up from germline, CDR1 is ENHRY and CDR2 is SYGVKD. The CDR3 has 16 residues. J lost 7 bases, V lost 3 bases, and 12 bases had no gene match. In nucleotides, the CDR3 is TGTGCCATCAGTGATTCGCAGTCCAGGGGGTCGAACATTCAGTACTTC. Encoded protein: CAISDSQSRGSNIQYF.

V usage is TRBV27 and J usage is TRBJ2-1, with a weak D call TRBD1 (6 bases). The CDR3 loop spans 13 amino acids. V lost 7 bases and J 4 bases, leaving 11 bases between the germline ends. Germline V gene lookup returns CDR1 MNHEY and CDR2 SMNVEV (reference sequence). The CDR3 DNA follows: TGTGCCAGCAACAGGGTCGGGTACAATGAGCAGTTCTTC. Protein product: CASNRVGYNEQFF.

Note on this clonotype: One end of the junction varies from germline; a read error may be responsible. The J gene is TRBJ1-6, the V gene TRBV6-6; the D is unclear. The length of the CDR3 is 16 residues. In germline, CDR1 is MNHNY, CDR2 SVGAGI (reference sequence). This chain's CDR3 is CASSYSPRSYNSLLHF. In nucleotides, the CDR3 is TGTGCCAGCAGTTACTCTCCCCGGTCCTATAATTCACTCCTCCACTTT.

The CDR3, as DNA: TGTGCCAGCATCCCTGGGGGCGGAAACACCATATATTTT. Translation: CASIPGGGNTIYF. The genes are TRBV7-9 and TRBJ1-3; maybe TRBD1 (6 bases). This CDR3 has 13 amino acids. CDR1 and CDR2 (germline): SEHNR, FQNEAQ (reference sequence). Between the trimmed V and J ends, which lost 7 bases and 4 bases, there was a span of 11 bases.

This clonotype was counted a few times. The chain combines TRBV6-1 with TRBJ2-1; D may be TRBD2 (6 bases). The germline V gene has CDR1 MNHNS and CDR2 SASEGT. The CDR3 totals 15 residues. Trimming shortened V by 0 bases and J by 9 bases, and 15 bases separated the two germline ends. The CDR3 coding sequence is TGTGCCAGCAGTGAAGCTTTTGCGGGGAGCACTGAGCAGTTCTTC. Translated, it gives CASSEAFAGSTEQFF.

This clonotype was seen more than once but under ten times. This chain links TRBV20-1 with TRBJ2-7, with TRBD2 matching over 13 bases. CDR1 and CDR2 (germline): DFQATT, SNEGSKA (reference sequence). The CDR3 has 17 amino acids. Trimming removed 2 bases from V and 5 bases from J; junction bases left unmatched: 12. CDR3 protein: CSARYPLAGGPGDEQYF. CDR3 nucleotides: TGCAGTGCTAGATACCCACTAGCGGGAGGGCCGGGAGACGAGCAGTACTTC.

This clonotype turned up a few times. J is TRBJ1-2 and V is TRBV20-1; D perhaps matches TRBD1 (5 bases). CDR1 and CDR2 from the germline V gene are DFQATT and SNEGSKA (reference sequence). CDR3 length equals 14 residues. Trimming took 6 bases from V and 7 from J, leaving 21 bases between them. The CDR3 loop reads CSATTRGVGSGYTF. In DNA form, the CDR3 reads TGCAGTGCGACCACTCGGGGGGTAGGGAGTGGCTACACCTTC.

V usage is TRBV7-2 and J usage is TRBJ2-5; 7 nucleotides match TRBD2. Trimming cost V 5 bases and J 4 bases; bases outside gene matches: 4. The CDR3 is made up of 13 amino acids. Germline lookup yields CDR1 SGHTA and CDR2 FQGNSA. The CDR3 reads CASSRTSLETQYF. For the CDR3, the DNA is TGTGCCAGCAGCCGGACTAGTTTAGAGACCCAGTACTTC. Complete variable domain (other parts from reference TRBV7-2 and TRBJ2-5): GAGVSQSPSNKVTEKGKDVELRCDPISGHTALYWYRQSLGQGLEFLIYFQGNSAPDKSGLPSDRFSAERTGGSVSTLTIQRTQQEDSAVYLCASSRTSLETQYFGPGTRLLVL.

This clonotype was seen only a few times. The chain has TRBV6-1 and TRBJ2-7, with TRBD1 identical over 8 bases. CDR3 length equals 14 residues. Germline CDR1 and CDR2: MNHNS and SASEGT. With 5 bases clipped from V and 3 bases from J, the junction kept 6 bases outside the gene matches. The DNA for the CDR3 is TGTGCCAGCAGTCCTCATGGACAGGGCTACGAGCAGTACTTC. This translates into CASSPHGQGYEQYF.

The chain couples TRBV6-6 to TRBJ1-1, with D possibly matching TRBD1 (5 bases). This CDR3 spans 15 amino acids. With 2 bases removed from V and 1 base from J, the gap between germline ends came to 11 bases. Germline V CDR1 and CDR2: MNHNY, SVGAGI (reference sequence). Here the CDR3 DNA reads TGTGCCAGCAGTTACCCGGGGGAGGCGAACACTGAAGCTTTCTTT. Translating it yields CASSYPGEANTEAFF.

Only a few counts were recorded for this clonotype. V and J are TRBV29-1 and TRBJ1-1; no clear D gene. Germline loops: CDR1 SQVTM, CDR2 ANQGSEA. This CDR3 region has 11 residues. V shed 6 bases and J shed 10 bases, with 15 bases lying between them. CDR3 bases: TGCAGCGTCCGGGGTAATGAGGGAGCTTTCTTT. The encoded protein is CSVRGNEGAFF.

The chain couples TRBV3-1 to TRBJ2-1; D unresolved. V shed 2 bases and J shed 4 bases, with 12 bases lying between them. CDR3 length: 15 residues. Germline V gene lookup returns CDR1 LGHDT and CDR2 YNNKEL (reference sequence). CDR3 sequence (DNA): TGTGCCAGCAGCCAATTTGACAAAATATACAATGAGCAGTTCTTC. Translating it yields CASSQFDKIYNEQFF.

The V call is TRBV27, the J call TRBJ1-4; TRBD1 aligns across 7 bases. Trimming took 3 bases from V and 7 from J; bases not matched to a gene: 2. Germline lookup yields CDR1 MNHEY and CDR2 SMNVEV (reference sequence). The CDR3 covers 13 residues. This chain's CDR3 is CASSFRTGEKLFF. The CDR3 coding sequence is TGTGCCAGCAGTTTTCGGACAGGTGAAAAACTGTTTTTT.

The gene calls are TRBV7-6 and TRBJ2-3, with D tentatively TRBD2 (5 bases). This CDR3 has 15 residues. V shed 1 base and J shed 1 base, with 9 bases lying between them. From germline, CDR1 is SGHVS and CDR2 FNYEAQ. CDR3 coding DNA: TGTGCCAGCAGCTTAGTAGGTAGCGGCACAGATACGCAGTATTTT. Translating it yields CASSLVGSGTDTQYF.

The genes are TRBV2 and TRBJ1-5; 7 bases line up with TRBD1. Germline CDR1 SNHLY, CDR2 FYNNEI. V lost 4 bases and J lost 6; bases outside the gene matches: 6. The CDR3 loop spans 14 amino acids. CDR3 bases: TGTGCCAGCAGTGGCACAGGGGAAACTCAGCCCCAGCATTTT. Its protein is CASSGTGETQPQHF.

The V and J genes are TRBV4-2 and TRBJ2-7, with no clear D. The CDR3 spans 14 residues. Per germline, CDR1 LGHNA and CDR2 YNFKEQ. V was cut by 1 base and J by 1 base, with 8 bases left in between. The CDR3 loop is CASSQGGLSYEQYF. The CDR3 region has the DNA TGTGCCAGCAGCCAAGGAGGTCTTTCCTACGAGCAGTACTTC.

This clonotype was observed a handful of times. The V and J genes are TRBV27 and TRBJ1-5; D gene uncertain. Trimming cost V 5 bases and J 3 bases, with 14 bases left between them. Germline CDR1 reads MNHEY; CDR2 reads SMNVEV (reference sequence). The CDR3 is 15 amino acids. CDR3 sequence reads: CASSPILRYNQPQHF. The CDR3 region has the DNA TGTGCCAGCAGTCCCATCTTGCGATACAATCAGCCCCAGCATTTT.

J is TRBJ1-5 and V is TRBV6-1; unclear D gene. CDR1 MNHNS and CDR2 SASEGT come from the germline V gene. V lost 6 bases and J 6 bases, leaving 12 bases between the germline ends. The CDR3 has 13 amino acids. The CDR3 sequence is CASSPGGSQPQHF. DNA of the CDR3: TGTGCCAGCAGCCCAGGTGGAAGTCAGCCCCAGCATTTT.